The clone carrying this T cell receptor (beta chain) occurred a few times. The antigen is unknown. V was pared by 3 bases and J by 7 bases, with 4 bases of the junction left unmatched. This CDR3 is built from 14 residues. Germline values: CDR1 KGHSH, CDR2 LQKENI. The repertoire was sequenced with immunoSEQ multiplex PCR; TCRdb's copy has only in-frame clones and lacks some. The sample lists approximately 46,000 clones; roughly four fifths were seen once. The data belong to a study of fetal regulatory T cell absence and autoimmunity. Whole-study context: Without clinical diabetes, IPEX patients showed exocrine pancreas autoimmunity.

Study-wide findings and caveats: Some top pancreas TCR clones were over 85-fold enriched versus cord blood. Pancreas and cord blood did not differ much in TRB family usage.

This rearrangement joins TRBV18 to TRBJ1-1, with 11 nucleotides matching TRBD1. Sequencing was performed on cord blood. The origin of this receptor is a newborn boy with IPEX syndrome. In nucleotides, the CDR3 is TGTGCCAGCTCACCTTTAGGGACAGGGGGTGAAGCTTTCTTT. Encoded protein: CASSPLGTGGEAFF.